Listed below are T cell receptor beta chains from one sample, sequenced in a study of PD-L1 blockade in urothelial cancer. The repertoire was sequenced with immunoSEQ multiplex PCR; TCRdb's copy has only in-frame clones and lacks some. The sample shows roughly 40,000 clones, roughly 90% of them seen only once. The specimen was PBMCs, collected around atezolizumab (anti-PD-L1) treatment. These receptors all come from an older woman with urothelial cancer. CDR3s include the opening cysteine and the closing phenylalanine or tryptophan. A D gene is named only where the DNA matches it firmly. Clone size is shown for a subset of rows, as once, few, many or a class of expanded clone.

TRBV7-2	TRBJ2-1	TRBD2	-	CASSLEAGVPREQFF	TGTGCCAGCAGCTTAGAAGCGGGAGTCCCACGGGAGCAGTTCTTC
TRBV30	TRBJ2-3	-	-	CAWSRSSLADTQYF	TGTGCCTGGAGTCGGAGTTCGTTGGCGGATACGCAGTATTTT
TRBV6-1	TRBJ2-1	TRBD2	-	CASSEIGTSRRYNNEQFF	TGTGCCAGCAGTGAAATAGGGACTAGCCGGAGGTATAACAATGAGCAGTTCTTC
TRBV27	TRBJ2-7	-	few	CASSAGFASHEQYF	TGTGCCAGCAGTGCGGGATTCGCGAGTCACGAGCAGTACTTC
TRBV28	TRBJ2-1	TRBD2	-	CASKLAGESHEQFF	TGTGCCAGCAAACTAGCGGGAGAAAGTCATGAGCAGTTCTTC
TRBV5-1	TRBJ2-5	TRBD1	-	CASRFDRGLETQYF	TGCGCCAGCAGGTTCGACAGGGGTTTGGAGACCCAGTACTTC
TRBV19	TRBJ2-6	-	-	CASSPFSAGANVLTF	TGTGCCAGTAGTCCCTTTTCTGCTGGGGCCAACGTCCTGACTTTC
TRBV27	TRBJ2-3	TRBD2	-	CASSLSPWEGLTDTQYF	TGTGCCAGCAGTTTATCGCCCTGGGAGGGTCTTACAGATACGCAGTATTTT
TRBV15	TRBJ2-2	-	-	CATRGHLTGELFF	TGTGCCACCCGGGGACACCTCACCGGGGAGCTGTTTTTT
TRBV11-2	TRBJ2-1	-	-	CASSDLEVNNEQFF	TGTGCCAGCAGTGACCTTGAGGTGAACAATGAGCAGTTCTTC
TRBV5-1	TRBJ1-1	TRBD1	-	CASSLSLGQKKQAFF	TGCGCCAGCAGCTTGTCGCTGGGACAGAAAAAACAAGCTTTCTTT
TRBV27	TRBJ1-1	-	-	CASSLPGTEAFF	TGTGCCAGCAGTTTACCGGGCACTGAAGCTTTCTTT